This paragraph reports one T cell receptor beta chain. Its antigen is undetermined. V was clipped by 2 bases and J by 2 bases, with 6 bases between them. CDR1 is MNHEY, CDR2 SVGAGI, per germline. The CDR3 is made up of 14 amino acids. The time point was: week 47, end of study. Every single dose of the vaccine, 300 ug of mutant IDH1 20-mer peptide, came with topical imiquimod. Astrocytomas that were new, WHO grade 3 or 4, IDH1-mutant and ATRX-lost were present in the donors. The data belong to a study of a mutant IDH1 vaccine in newly diagnosed glioma. The wider study: Either 4-6 weeks after radiotherapy alone or alongside temozolomide, vaccination was begun. The timing of visit V12 was week 35, and that of visit V13 was week 47. Notes on the study in general: Patients showed vaccine-induced immune responses at a rate of roughly 94%.

Assay: immunoSEQ multiplex PCR; the TCRdb copy retains only in-frame clones and omits some. The data contain about 59,000 clones, roughly four fifths of them seen just once; the ten biggest clones take up more than 3%. Specimen: PBMCs, collected from a glioma patient whose treatment included an IDH1 peptide vaccine. The origin of this receptor is a young man with glioma. V is TRBV6-5 and J is TRBJ1-4; D unresolved. The CDR3 DNA reads TGTGCCAGCAGTTACCTAGGGACTAATGAAAAACTGTTTTTT. Its translation is CASSYLGTNEKLFF.